These 32 T cell receptor beta chains share one sample of origin, sequenced in a study of shared clonotypes between healthy human individuals. Sequencing was performed with immunoSEQ multiplex PCR; in TCRdb, only in-frame clones are kept and a portion is missing. The sample holds approximately 110,000 clones, about 67% seen once. The specimen was memory CD8+ T cells sorted from blood. Specified subset: CD45RO+ cells pooled with CCR7-negative TemRA cells. These TCRs come from a woman aged 25 to 39 in good health.

This clone appeared many times. The genes are TRBV4-1 and TRBJ2-7; 10 bases agree with TRBD2. J gave up 2 bases and V 2 bases, and 6 bases lay outside the gene matches. This CDR3 contains 16 residues. Germline-derived CDR1 and CDR2 are MGHRA and YSYEKL. Here the CDR3 reads CASSQNSLAGAYEQYF. The CDR3, as DNA: TGCGCCAGCAGCCAAAATAGTCTAGCGGGGGCCTACGAGCAGTACTTC.

The chain has TRBV28 and TRBJ2-7; D is unclear. This CDR3 has 13 amino acids. V lost 4 bases and J lost 1, with 8 bases in between. Germline loops: CDR1 MDHEN, CDR2 SYDVKM. Here the CDR3 DNA reads TGTGCCAGCAGTTCCCAGCCTTCCTACGAGCAGTACTTC. This gives the protein CASSSQPSYEQYF.

The chain carries TRBV5-4 and TRBJ1-2; D perhaps matches TRBD1 (6 bases). The V end was cut by 4 bases, the J end by 3 bases, with 13 bases between. The CDR3 spans 14 residues. Germline CDR1 reads SGHNT; CDR2 reads YYREEE (reference sequence). The CDR3, as DNA: TGTGCCAGCAGCCCGGGGGGCAGGGACTATGGCTACACCTTC. As protein: CASSPGGRDYGYTF.

This clone was observed once. The chain couples TRBV29-1 to TRBJ2-1; possible D gene TRBD2, 6 bases. V gave up 3 bases and J gave up 5 bases, with 11 bases separating them. The CDR3 sequence is 13 residues long. Germline-derived CDR1 and CDR2 are SQVTM and ANQGSEA. CDR3 sequence (DNA): TGCAGCGTTGATCGGGAGATCGACAATGAGCAGTTCTTC. Its translation: CSVDREIDNEQFF.

This rearrangement joins TRBV9 to TRBJ2-1, with a possible D match to TRBD2 (6 bases). Trimming removed 3 bases from V and 8 bases from J, with 15 bases in between. The CDR3 sequence is 14 residues long. Germline V lookup: CDR1 SGDLS, CDR2 YYNGEE. The CDR3 sequence is CASSGGPPGDEQFF. The DNA of the CDR3 is TGTGCCAGCAGCGGCGGACCACCGGGGGATGAGCAGTTCTTC. Using reference TRBV9 and TRBJ2-1 for the parts outside the CDR3, the full variable domain is DSGVTQTPKHLITATGQRVTLRCSPRSGDLSVYWYQQSLDQGLQFLIQYYNGEERAKGNILERFSAQQFPDLHSELNLSSLELGDSALYFCASSGGPPGDEQFFGPGTRLTVL.

This chain links TRBV11-3 with TRBJ2-1; the match to TRBD2 covers 11 bases. The V gene's germline CDR1 is SGHNT and CDR2 YENEEA. Trimming removed 2 bases from V and 7 bases from J; junction bases left unmatched: 4. The CDR3 length is 15 residues. For the CDR3, the DNA is TGTGCCAGCAGCTTAATAGCGGGAGGGTGGAATGAGCAGTTCTTC. Amino acid sequence: CASSLIAGGWNEQFF.

This clone came up a few times. V and J are TRBV25-1 and TRBJ2-3; 7 nucleotides agree with TRBD1. Germline CDR1 reads MGHDK; CDR2 reads SYGVNS. J gave up 0 bases and V 4 bases, and 7 bases lay outside the gene matches. The CDR3 has 16 amino acids. CDR3 amino acids: CASSVRGTASTDTQYF. Here the CDR3 DNA reads TGTGCCAGCAGTGTACGAGGGACAGCTAGCACAGATACGCAGTATTTT.

This clone was seen only once. The rearrangement uses TRBV6-1 and TRBJ2-1; D perhaps matches TRBD2 (6 bases). The CDR3 runs 14 residues. V was clipped by 6 bases and J by 6 bases, with 15 bases between them. Germline V gene lookup returns CDR1 MNHNS and CDR2 SASEGT. CDR3 in amino acids: CASRPGTGGNEQFF. For the CDR3, the DNA is TGTGCCAGCAGGCCCGGGACTGGGGGCAATGAGCAGTTCTTC.

This clone appeared once. The V gene is TRBV4-2, the J gene TRBJ2-2, with D perhaps TRBD2 (5 bases). Germline V gene data show CDR1 as LGHNA and CDR2 as YNFKEQ. The germline V and J ends were trimmed by 4 bases and 4 bases, with 13 bases remaining between them. The CDR3 totals 15 residues. DNA for the CDR3: TGTGCCAGCAGCCCGAGAATCGGGGTCACCGGGGAGCTGTTTTTT. Translated: CASSPRIGVTGELFF.

The CDR3 nucleotides are TGTGCCAGCAGCTCCAGACTATCAACTAATGAAAAACTGTTTTTT. Translation: CASSSRLSTNEKLFF. The chain has TRBV7-9 and TRBJ1-4; no reliable D call. CDR3 length: 15 amino acids. Trimming cost V 4 bases and J 0 bases, with 9 bases left between them. The germline gives CDR1 SEHNR, CDR2 FQNEAQ (reference sequence).

This chain uses TRBV7-9 with TRBJ2-1; 16 nucleotides match TRBD2. The V gene end was trimmed by 10 bases and the J gene end by 6 bases; junction bases not matched to a gene: 9. In germline, CDR1 is SEHNR, CDR2 FQNEAQ (reference sequence). This CDR3 is 16 amino acids long. CDR3 amino acids: CATLGLAGGPGNEQFF. As DNA, the CDR3 is TGTGCCACCCTGGGACTAGCGGGAGGGCCGGGCAATGAGCAGTTCTTC. Complete variable domain (other parts from reference TRBV7-9 and TRBJ2-1): DTGVSQNPRHKITKRGQNVTFRCDPISEHNRLYWYRQTLGQGPEFLTYFQNEAQLEKSRLLSDRFSAERPKGSFSTLEIQRTEQGDSAMYLCATLGLAGGPGNEQFFGPGTRLTVL.

The J gene is TRBJ2-3, the V gene TRBV25-1; tentative D call: TRBD2 (5 bases). The V gene's germline CDR1 is MGHDK and CDR2 SYGVNS. CDR3 length equals 14 residues. V was trimmed by 4 bases and J by 5 bases, leaving 13 bases between them. The CDR3 DNA reads TGTGCCAGCAGTGCACGGGGTCGGGGAGATACGCAGTATTTT. It specifies CASSARGRGDTQYF.

As for this clone: The sample holds other DNA sequences that translate to the same CDR3. The J gene is TRBJ2-7, the V gene TRBV10-1; tentative D call: TRBD2 (5 bases). V dropped 3 bases and J dropped 1 base, with 7 bases sitting between them. CDR1 is WNHNN, CDR2 SYGVQD, per germline (reference sequence). The CDR3 is 13 amino acids. CDR3 sequence (DNA): TGCGCCAGCAGTGAAACGGGGTCCTACGAGCAGTACTTC. Amino acids: CASSETGSYEQYF.

V gene TRBV28 combines with J gene TRBJ1-5; no reliable D call. Per germline, CDR1 MDHEN and CDR2 SYDVKM. V lost 6 bases and J 7 bases, leaving 13 bases between the germline ends. The CDR3 length is 13 residues. The CDR3 spells CASRQEVSQPQHF. CDR3 DNA sequence: TGTGCCAGCAGGCAGGAGGTGAGCCAGCCCCAGCATTTT.

This clone was seen a single time. The chain is built from TRBV6-1 and TRBJ1-4; the D is unclear. The CDR3 consists of 14 residues. V lost 4 bases, J lost 5 bases, and 11 bases lay in between. CDR1 is MNHNS, CDR2 SASEGT, per germline. CDR3 protein: CASSVGSLNEKLFF. The DNA of the CDR3 is TGTGCCAGCAGTGTTGGCAGCTTGAATGAAAAACTGTTTTTT.

V usage is TRBV6-5 and J usage is TRBJ2-7; 9 nucleotides match TRBD1. Germline V gene sequence: CDR1 MNHEY, CDR2 SVGAGI. With V trimmed by 5 bases and J by 5 bases, 4 bases remained unmatched. CDR3 length: 13 residues. This chain's CDR3 is CASSTGGPDEQYF. The CDR3 DNA sequence: TGTGCCAGCAGTACAGGGGGCCCAGACGAGCAGTACTTC.

The CDR3 is CASRQRRTITDTQYF. In DNA, the CDR3 is TGTGCCAGCAGGCAAAGGCGGACCATCACAGATACGCAGTATTTT. This sequence joins TRBV6-6 and TRBJ2-3; D remains ambiguous. Deletions cut 6 bases from V and 2 bases from J, with 15 bases between. Germline CDR1 MNHNY, CDR2 SVGAGI (reference sequence). This CDR3 has 15 residues.

The sample holds one count of this clone. The chain links TRBV15 to TRBJ2-1; D is ambiguous. Trimming cost V 0 bases and J 2 bases, with 11 bases left between them. The germline V gene encodes CDR1 LNHNV and CDR2 YYDKDF (reference sequence). This CDR3 contains 16 residues. The CDR3 DNA sequence: TGTGCCACCAGCAGAGATGCAGACTCCCCCTACAATGAGCAGTTCTTC. Protein product: CATSRDADSPYNEQFF.

The chain recombines TRBV7-9 with TRBJ1-5; a weak D match, TRBD1 (5 bases). The germline gives CDR1 SEHNR, CDR2 FQNEAQ (reference sequence). V lost 5 bases, J lost 9 bases, and 29 bases lay in between. The CDR3 sequence is 18 residues long. The CDR3 coding sequence is TGTGCCAGCAGCCAAGTATCCGAAGGGGCCGACCACGTACGGCCCCAGCATTTT. Protein sequence: CASSQVSEGADHVRPQHF.

V and J are TRBV28 and TRBJ2-7; tentatively, D is TRBD1 or TRBD2 (7 bases each). This CDR3 is built from 16 residues. Germline V lookup: CDR1 MDHEN, CDR2 SYDVKM. V lost 6 bases and J 2 bases, leaving 20 bases between the germline ends. CDR3 residues: CASSDQAGQIAYEQYF. The CDR3 nucleotides are TGTGCCAGCAGCGACCAAGCGGGACAGATCGCCTACGAGCAGTACTTC.

The chain has TRBV4-1 and TRBJ2-1; 7 nucleotides align to TRBD2. V gave up 7 bases and J gave up 4 bases; unmatched junction bases: 7. This CDR3 comprises 14 residues. Germline V gives CDR1 MGHRA, CDR2 YSYEKL. CDR3 nucleotides: TGCGCCAGCACCAAGGGCGGGAGATACAATGAGCAGTTCTTC. This sequence encodes CASTKGGRYNEQFF.

The count of this clone is one. The rearrangement joins TRBV18 to TRBJ1-1; possible D gene TRBD1, 6 bases. With 6 bases removed from V and 1 base from J, the gap between germline ends came to 18 bases. The CDR3 sequence is 16 residues long. CDR1 and CDR2 (germline): KGHSH, LQKENI. CDR3 DNA: TGTGCCAGCTCCCCGGGGGAGGGGGAGACGAACACTGAAGCTTTCTTT. Amino acids: CASSPGEGETNTEAFF.

V and J are TRBV9 and TRBJ2-1; 9 bases line up with TRBD1. The length of the CDR3 is 13 residues. Trimming cost V 4 bases and J 6 bases; bases outside gene matches: 2. The V gene's germline CDR1 is SGDLS and CDR2 YYNGEE. In DNA form, the CDR3 reads TGTGCCAGCAGCCCGGACAGGGGCAATGAGCAGTTCTTC. Translating it yields CASSPDRGNEQFF.

This clone was picked up a small number of times. The chain recombines TRBV12-1 with TRBJ2-2; the table's D call, TRBD2, was not checked against the DNA. TRBV12-1 corresponds to a pseudogene. The CDR3 consists of 14 residues. This CDR3 is CASSSDSGSGELFF. CDR3 sequence (DNA): TGTGCCAGCAGCTCTGATTCGGGGAGCGGGGAGCTGTTTTTT.

The V gene is TRBV25-1, the J gene TRBJ1-1, with a possible D match to TRBD1 (6 bases). Germline CDR1 is MGHDK and CDR2 is SYGVNS. The CDR3 sequence is 13 residues long. V was trimmed by 4 bases and J by 5 bases, leaving 11 bases between them. The CDR3 reads CASSAPDSTEAFF. CDR3 sequence (DNA): TGTGCCAGCAGTGCCCCGGACAGTACTGAAGCTTTCTTT.

The chain couples TRBV5-1 to TRBJ2-3; D uncertain. The germline CDR1 and CDR2 sequences are SGHRS and YFSETQ. V lost 2 bases, J lost 2 bases, and 9 bases lay in between. CDR3 length: 14 residues. For the CDR3, the DNA is TGCGCCAGCAGCTTAAGGCTCCCCACAGATACGCAGTATTTT. Amino acids: CASSLRLPTDTQYF.

The rearrangement joins TRBV29-1 to TRBJ2-4, with D possibly being TRBD1 or TRBD2 (5 bases each). V gave up 4 bases and J gave up 7 bases, with 11 bases separating them. The CDR3 runs to 12 residues. CDR1 SQVTM and CDR2 ANQGSEA come from the germline V gene. The CDR3 sequence is CSVGGLGNIQYF. Here the CDR3 DNA reads TGCAGCGTTGGGGGGTTGGGGAACATTCAGTACTTC.

The rearrangement links TRBV27 to TRBJ1-2, with 9 bases identical to TRBD1. This CDR3 has 18 residues. The V segment lost 4 bases and the J segment 2 bases; nucleotides outside the gene matches: 14. Germline V lookup: CDR1 MNHEY, CDR2 SMNVEV (reference sequence). CDR3 in amino acids: CASSSHSSGQGFNYGYTF. The CDR3 DNA follows: TGTGCCAGCAGTTCACACTCGTCGGGACAGGGATTCAACTATGGCTACACCTTC.

This clone was observed at least ten times. The chain joins TRBV6-1 to TRBJ2-2, with 10 bases matching TRBD1. CDR3 size: 15 residues. The ends lost 5 bases at V and 7 bases at J; junction bases unmatched: 7. Germline V gene lookup returns CDR1 MNHNS and CDR2 SASEGT. DNA of the CDR3: TGTGCCAGCAGTCCCGGGACAGGGGAAATCGGGGAGCTGTTTTTT. Encoded protein: CASSPGTGEIGELFF.

The rearrangement links TRBV4-1 to TRBJ2-7; unclear D gene. V lost 4 bases and J lost 4, with 8 bases in between. Germline CDR1 and CDR2: MGHRA and YSYEKL. The CDR3 runs 12 residues. In nucleotides, the CDR3 is TGCGCCAGCAGCCCTGGTGGTTACGAGCAGTACTTC. It specifies CASSPGGYEQYF.

This clone was seen more than once but under ten times. The chain couples TRBV13 to TRBJ1-1; D is perhaps TRBD1 (5 bases). Germline CDR1 PRHDT, CDR2 FYEKMQ (reference sequence). CDR3 length equals 14 residues. V was clipped by 5 bases and J by 1 base, with 11 bases between them. In DNA form, the CDR3 reads TGTGCCAGCAGCGCCTCGACAGAGAACACTGAAGCTTTCTTT. This translates into CASSASTENTEAFF.

This rearrangement joins TRBV30 to TRBJ2-2; D is unclear. CDR3 length: 11 amino acids. Germline V CDR1 and CDR2: GTSNPN, SVGIG (reference sequence). With 0 bases removed from V and 8 bases from J, the gap between germline ends came to 4 bases. The CDR3: CAWSVTGELFF. The CDR3, as DNA: TGTGCCTGGAGTGTTACGGGGGAGCTGTTTTTT.